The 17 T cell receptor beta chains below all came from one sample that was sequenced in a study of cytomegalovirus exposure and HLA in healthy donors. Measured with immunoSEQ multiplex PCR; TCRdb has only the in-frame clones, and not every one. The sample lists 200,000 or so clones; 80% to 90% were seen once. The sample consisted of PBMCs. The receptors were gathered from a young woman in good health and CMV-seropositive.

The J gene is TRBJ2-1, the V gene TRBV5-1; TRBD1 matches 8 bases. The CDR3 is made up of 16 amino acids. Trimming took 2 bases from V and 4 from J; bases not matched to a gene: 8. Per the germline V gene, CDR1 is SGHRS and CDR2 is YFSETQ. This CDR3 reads CASSLASGGGYNEQFF. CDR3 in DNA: TGCGCCAGCAGCTTAGCATCAGGGGGCGGGTACAATGAGCAGTTCTTC.

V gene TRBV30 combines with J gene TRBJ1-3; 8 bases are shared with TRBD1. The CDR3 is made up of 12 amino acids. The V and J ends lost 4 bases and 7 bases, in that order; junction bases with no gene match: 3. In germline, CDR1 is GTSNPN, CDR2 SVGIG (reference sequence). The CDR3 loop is CAWNRGGNTIYF. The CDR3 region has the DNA TGTGCCTGGAACAGGGGGGGGAACACCATATATTTT.

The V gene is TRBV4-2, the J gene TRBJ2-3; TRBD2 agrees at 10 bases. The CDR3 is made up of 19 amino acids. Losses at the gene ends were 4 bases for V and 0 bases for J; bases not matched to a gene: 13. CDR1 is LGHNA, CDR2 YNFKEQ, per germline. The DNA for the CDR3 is TGTGCCAGCAGCCCGACGACTAGCGGGTCCAGAATTAGCACAGATACGCAGTATTTT. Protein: CASSPTTSGSRISTDTQYF.

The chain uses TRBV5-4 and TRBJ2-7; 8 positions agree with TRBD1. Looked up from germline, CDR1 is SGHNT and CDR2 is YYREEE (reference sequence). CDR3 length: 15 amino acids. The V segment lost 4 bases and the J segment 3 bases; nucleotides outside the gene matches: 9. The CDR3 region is CASSRQGAKVYEQYF. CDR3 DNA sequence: TGTGCCAGCAGCCGCCAGGGGGCAAAGGTCTACGAGCAGTACTTC.

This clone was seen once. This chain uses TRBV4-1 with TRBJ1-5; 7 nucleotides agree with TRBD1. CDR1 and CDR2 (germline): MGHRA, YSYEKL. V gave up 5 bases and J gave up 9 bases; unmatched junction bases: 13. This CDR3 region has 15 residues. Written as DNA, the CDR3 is TGCGCCAGCAGCGCTGACAGGGCCTCCTTAGGGCCCCAGCATTTT. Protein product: CASSADRASLGPQHF.

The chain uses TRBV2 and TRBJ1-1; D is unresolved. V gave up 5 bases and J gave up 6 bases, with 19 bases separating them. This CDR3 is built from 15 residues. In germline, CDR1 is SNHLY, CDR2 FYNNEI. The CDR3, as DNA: TGTGCCAGCAGTCTCAGGCTCCTCAGCAATCCTGAAGCTTTCTTT. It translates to CASSLRLLSNPEAFF.

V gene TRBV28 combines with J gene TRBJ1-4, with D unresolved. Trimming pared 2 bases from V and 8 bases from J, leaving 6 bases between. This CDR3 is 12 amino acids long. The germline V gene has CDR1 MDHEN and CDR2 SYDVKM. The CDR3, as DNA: TGTGCCAGCAGTTTAGTCACAGAAAAACTGTTTTTT. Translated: CASSLVTEKLFF.

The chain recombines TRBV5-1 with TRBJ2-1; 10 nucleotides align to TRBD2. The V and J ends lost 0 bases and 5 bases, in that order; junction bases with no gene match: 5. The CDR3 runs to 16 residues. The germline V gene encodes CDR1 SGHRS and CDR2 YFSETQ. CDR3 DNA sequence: TGCGCCAGCAGCTTGGTTCCAGCGGGAGGGCACAATGAGCAGTTCTTC. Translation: CASSLVPAGGHNEQFF.

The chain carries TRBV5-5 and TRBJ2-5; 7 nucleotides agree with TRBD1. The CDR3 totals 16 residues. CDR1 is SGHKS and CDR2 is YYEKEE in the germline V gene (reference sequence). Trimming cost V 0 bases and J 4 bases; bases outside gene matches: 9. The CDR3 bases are TGTGCCAGCAGCTTGGACATCAGGGCAGGGGGAGAGACCCAGTACTTC. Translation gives CASSLDIRAGGETQYF.

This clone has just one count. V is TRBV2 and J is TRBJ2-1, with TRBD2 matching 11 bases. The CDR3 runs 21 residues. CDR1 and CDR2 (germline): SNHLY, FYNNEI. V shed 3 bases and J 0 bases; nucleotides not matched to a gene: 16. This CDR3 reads CASSDNGLAGGPMSSYNEQFF. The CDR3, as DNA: TGTGCCAGCAGTGACAACGGTCTAGCGGGAGGACCAATGAGCTCCTACAATGAGCAGTTCTTC.

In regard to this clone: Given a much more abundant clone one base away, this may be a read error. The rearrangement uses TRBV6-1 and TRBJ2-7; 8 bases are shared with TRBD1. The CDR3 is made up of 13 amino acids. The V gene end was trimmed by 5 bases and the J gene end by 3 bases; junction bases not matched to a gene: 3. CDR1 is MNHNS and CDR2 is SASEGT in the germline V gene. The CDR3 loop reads CASSPTGVYEQYF. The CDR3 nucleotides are TGTGCCAGCAGTCCGACAGGGGTCTACGAGCAGTACTTC.

Here the CDR3 reads CAISEGQGNNQPQHF. CDR3 bases: TGTGCCATCAGCGAGGGACAGGGCAACAATCAGCCCCAGCATTTT. The chain recombines TRBV10-3 with TRBJ1-5; TRBD1 matches 9 bases. The V segment lost 6 bases and the J segment 3 bases; nucleotides outside the gene matches: 6. This CDR3 is 15 amino acids long. Germline assignment: CDR1 ENHRY and CDR2 SYGVKD.

The CDR3 DNA follows: TGCGCCAGCAGCCAAGGAACAGGGAAAGAGACCCAGTACTTC. Its protein product is CASSQGTGKETQYF. The V call is TRBV4-1, the J call TRBJ2-5, with D possibly matching TRBD1 (6 bases). This CDR3 spans 14 amino acids. The V gene's germline CDR1 is MGHRA and CDR2 YSYEKL. V was trimmed by 1 base and J by 3 bases, leaving 9 bases between them.

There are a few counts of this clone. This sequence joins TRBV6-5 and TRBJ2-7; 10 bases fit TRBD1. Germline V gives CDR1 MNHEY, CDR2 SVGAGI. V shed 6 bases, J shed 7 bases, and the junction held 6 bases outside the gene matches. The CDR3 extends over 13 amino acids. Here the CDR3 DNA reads TGTGCCAGCAGCCGCCGGGACAGGGGTGAGCAGTACTTC. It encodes CASSRRDRGEQYF.

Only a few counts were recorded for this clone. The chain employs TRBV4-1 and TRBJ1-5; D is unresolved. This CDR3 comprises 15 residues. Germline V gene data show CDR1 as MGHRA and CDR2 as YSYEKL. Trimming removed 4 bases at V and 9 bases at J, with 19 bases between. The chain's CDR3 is CASSLTKDRVRPQHF. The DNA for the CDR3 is TGCGCCAGCAGCCTTACCAAAGATCGAGTTCGGCCCCAGCATTTT.

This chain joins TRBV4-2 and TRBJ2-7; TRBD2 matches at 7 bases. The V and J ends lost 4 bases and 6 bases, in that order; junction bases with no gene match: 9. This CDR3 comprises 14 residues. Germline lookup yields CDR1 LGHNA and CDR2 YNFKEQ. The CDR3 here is CASSLNDWTSEQYF. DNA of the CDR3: TGTGCCAGCAGCCTCAACGACTGGACTAGCGAGCAGTACTTC.

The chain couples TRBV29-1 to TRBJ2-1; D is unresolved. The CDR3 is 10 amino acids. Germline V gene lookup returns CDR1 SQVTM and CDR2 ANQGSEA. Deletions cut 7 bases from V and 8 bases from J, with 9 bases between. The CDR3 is CSAPADEQFF. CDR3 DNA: TGCAGCGCTCCGGCGGATGAGCAGTTCTTC.